There are many counts of the clone carrying this T cell receptor (beta chain). The antigen is not known. The entry originates in a study of T cell repertoires in cytomegalovirus infection. Overall study context: Matching HLA type, along with CMV infection, was indicated by public TCR beta signatures.

TCRdb reanalysed the reads using MiXCR and keeps one entry per CDR3 protein. The profile shows roughly 240,000 distinct CDR3 sequences, under 8.5% of them singletons. The CDR3 runs 13 residues. Looked up from germline, CDR1 is SEHNR and CDR2 is FQNEAQ (reference sequence). V lost 1 base, J lost 1 base, and 4 bases lay in between. Study findings and constraints: Using cumulative public TCR beta family frequency, the authors identified those who carried CMV together with the relevant HLA. Clonotype analysis showed dominance of the ex vivo response by HLA-C-restricted CMV-specific TCR beta clonotypes.

Sequenced material: PBMCs. This chain links TRBV7-9 with TRBJ1-1; D unclear. This clonotype was sampled from a human donor in good health (CMV status not recorded). Some clones in this sample may be carry-over from other donors' samples. This CDR3 is CASSLETNTEAFF. The CDR3 DNA follows: TGTGCCAGCAGCTTAGAGACGAACACTGAAGCTTTCTTT.